This entry lists 6 T cell receptor beta chains sequenced from one sample in a study of radiation and T cells in renal cell carcinoma. Treatment reported: treatment-naive control, cytoreductive nephrectomy. Repertoires were generated with immunoSEQ multiplex PCR, while TCRdb's copy carries only in-frame clones and drops some. The table has 19,000 or so clones, about 61% seen once. The sample in question was tumor tissue, obtained from a patient whose treatment was nephrectomy without radiotherapy. All receptors derive from a man over 45 with renal cell carcinoma.

This rearrangement joins TRBV27 to TRBJ1-3; 8 bases are a match to TRBD1. The CDR3 sequence is 15 residues long. The V segment lost 6 bases and the J segment 0 bases; nucleotides outside the gene matches: 4. CDR1 is MNHEY, CDR2 SMNVEV, per germline (reference sequence). This CDR3 is CASSYRGDSGNTIYF. The CDR3 DNA reads as TGTGCCAGCAGCTACAGGGGGGACTCTGGAAACACCATATATTTT.

This clone was counted only a few times. The chain links TRBV27 to TRBJ2-1, with 9 positions matching TRBD2. Trimming at V came to 6 bases and at J to 4 bases, leaving 10 bases not matched to a gene. Germline V gene data show CDR1 as MNHEY and CDR2 as SMNVEV (reference sequence). This CDR3 region has 16 residues. The CDR3 region has the DNA TGTGCCAGCAGAAGTAGCGGGAGTGTCGGGTACAATGAGCAGTTCTTC. Its translation is CASRSSGSVGYNEQFF.

In DNA form, the CDR3 reads TGTGCCAGCAGCGTCGGACTAGCAGCTAACTCCAAAAACATTCAGTACTTC. It encodes CASSVGLAANSKNIQYF. The chain couples TRBV7-9 to TRBJ2-4; 8 positions match TRBD2. Germline lookup yields CDR1 SEHNR and CDR2 FQNEAQ (reference sequence). After removal of 5 bases from V and 2 bases from J, the junction contained 11 bases not matched to a gene. This CDR3 contains 17 residues.

J is TRBJ1-2 and V is TRBV14, with unresolved D. This CDR3 is built from 12 residues. The germline CDR1 and CDR2 sequences are SGHDN and FVKESK. Trimming cost V 1 base and J 9 bases, with 9 bases left between them. The CDR3 region is CASSQVPRSYTF. The CDR3 nucleotides are TGTGCCAGCAGCCAAGTGCCAAGGAGCTACACCTTC. The entire variable domain, with the rest obtained from reference TRBV14 and TRBJ1-2, is as follows: EAGVTQFPSHSVIEKGQTVTLRCDPISGHDNLYWYRRVMGKEIKFLLHFVKESKQDESGMPNNRFLAERTGGTYSTLKVQPAELEDSGVYFCASSQVPRSYTFGSGTRLTVV.

This clone was observed a few times. V gene TRBV13 combines with J gene TRBJ1-1; D uncertain. The CDR3 runs to 11 residues. In germline, CDR1 is PRHDT, CDR2 FYEKMQ (reference sequence). Trimming shortened V by 4 bases and J by 3 bases, and 3 bases separated the two germline ends. This CDR3 reads CASSSDTEAFF. The CDR3 nucleotides are TGTGCCAGCAGCTCGGACACTGAAGCTTTCTTT.

This rearrangement joins TRBV15 to TRBJ2-3; D is possibly TRBD2 (5 bases). V was trimmed by 0 bases and J by 5 bases, leaving 9 bases between them. The CDR3 loop spans 14 amino acids. Germline V gene data show CDR1 as LNHNV and CDR2 as YYDKDF (reference sequence). The CDR3 region has the DNA TGTGCCACCAGCAGAGATCTCGGAGGAGATACGCAGTATTTT. It yields the protein CATSRDLGGDTQYF.